This TCR beta chain was obtained from a study of T-cell memory formation after mild COVID-19. CDR3 length equals 17 residues. V dropped 2 bases and J dropped 0 bases, with 15 bases sitting between them. Per germline, CDR1 LGHNA and CDR2 YSLEER. TCRdb reanalysed the 5' RACE reads using MiXCR and keeps one entry per CDR3 protein. The sample has under 450,000 distinct CDR3 sequences, around an eighth seen once. The chain is built from TRBV4-3 and TRBJ2-3; no reliable D call. The sequence was collected from a man aged 18-30 years who had mild COVID-19 (a few samples of this study predate the infection). Cell type and time point are not known. The sequencing sample was made of PBMCs or a T cell subset sorted from them (not recorded which). The CDR3 reads CASSQHLSRLSTDTQYF. The DNA for the CDR3 is TGCGCCAGCAGCCAACACCTTAGCAGGTTGAGCACAGATACGCAGTATTTT.